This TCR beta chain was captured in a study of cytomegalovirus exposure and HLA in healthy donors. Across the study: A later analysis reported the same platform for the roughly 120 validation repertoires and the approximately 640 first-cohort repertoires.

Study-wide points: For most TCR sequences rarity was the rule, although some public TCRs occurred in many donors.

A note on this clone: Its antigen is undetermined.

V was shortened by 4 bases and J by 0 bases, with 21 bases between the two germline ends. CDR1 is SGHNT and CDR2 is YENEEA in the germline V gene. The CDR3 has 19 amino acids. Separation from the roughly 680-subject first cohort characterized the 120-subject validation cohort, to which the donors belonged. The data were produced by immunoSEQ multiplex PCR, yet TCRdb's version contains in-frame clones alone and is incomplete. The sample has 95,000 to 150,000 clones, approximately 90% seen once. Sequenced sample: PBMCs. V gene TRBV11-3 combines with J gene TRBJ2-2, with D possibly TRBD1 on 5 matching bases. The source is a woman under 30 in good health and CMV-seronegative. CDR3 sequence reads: CASSSSNGFMGPNTGELFF. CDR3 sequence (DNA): TGTGCCAGCAGCTCAAGCAATGGATTTATGGGGCCGAACACCGGGGAGCTGTTTTTT.